Sequencing of this T cell receptor beta chain was carried out in a study of technical replicates of blood from a few donors. The CDR3 sequence is 19 residues long. Germline V CDR1 and CDR2: SEHNR, FQNEAQ (reference sequence). Trimming cost V 5 bases and J 4 bases, with 29 bases left between them. Libraries were prepared by immunoSEQ multiplex PCR; TCRdb keeps only in-frame clonotypes and omits some of them. Found here are fewer than 90,000 clones, roughly 97% of them singletons; the top ten hold over 0.2%. What was sequenced was T cells isolated from PBMCs. The source is a human donor in good health. This chain connects TRBV7-9 to TRBJ1-2; D may be TRBD1 (6 bases). CDR3: CASSPRGGAVPMASYGYTF. The CDR3 DNA sequence: TGTGCCAGCAGCCCCCGGGGGGGGGCCGTTCCCATGGCATCCTATGGCTACACCTTC.